A selection of T cell receptor beta chains follows, all from one sample in a study of regulatory T cells in long-lasting Graves disease. TCRdb reanalysed the multiplex PCR reads using MiXCR and keeps one entry per CDR3 protein. Here the sample spans 420,000 or so distinct CDR3 sequences, around 22% being singletons. Here the sequenced sample was peripheral blood mononuclear cells (PBMCs), taken when the disease was refractory, from a patient treated with antithyroid drugs. The receptors stem from a female donor with Graves disease. CDR3s include the opening cysteine and the closing phenylalanine or tryptophan. The order of the fields is D gene, J gene, clone size, V gene, CDR3 length, CDR3 protein, CDR3 DNA. D genes are given only for firm matches. A clone size is listed for some rows: how often the clone was seen (once, few, many), or a class if it is expanded.

D gene: TRBD2; J gene: TRBJ2-3; clone size: NA; V gene: TRBV28; CDR3 length: 14; CDR3 protein: CASRRGLPTDTQYF; CDR3 DNA: TGTGCCAGCAGGCGGGGACTACCCACAGATACGCAGTATTTT
D gene: NA; J gene: TRBJ2-7; clone size: few; V gene: TRBV5-1; CDR3 length: 13; CDR3 protein: CASGTGDSYEQYF; CDR3 DNA: TGCGCCAGCGGCACGGGTGACTCCTACGAGCAGTACTTC
D gene: TRBD1; J gene: TRBJ1-1; clone size: many; V gene: TRBV2; CDR3 length: 15; CDR3 protein: CASSDTGTGNTEAFF; CDR3 DNA: TGTGCCAGCAGTGATACCGGGACAGGGAACACTGAAGCTTTCTTT
D gene: NA; J gene: TRBJ2-5; clone size: many; V gene: TRBV3-1; CDR3 length: 15; CDR3 protein: CASSQPFGPQETQYF; CDR3 DNA: TGTGCCAGCAGCCAACCATTTGGACCACAAGAGACCCAGTACTTC
D gene: TRBD2; J gene: TRBJ2-5; clone size: few; V gene: TRBV7-2; CDR3 length: 20; CDR3 protein: CASSWGGLAGGGAIRETQYF; CDR3 DNA: TGTGCCAGCAGCTGGGGGGGACTAGCGGGAGGTGGGGCGATAAGAGAGACCCAGTACTTC
D gene: NA; J gene: TRBJ1-2; clone size: few; V gene: TRBV6-1; CDR3 length: 14; CDR3 protein: CASSPRGALGGYTF; CDR3 DNA: TGTGCCAGCAGCCCGCGGGGGGCGCTTGGAGGCTACACCTTC
D gene: NA; J gene: TRBJ2-7; clone size: NA; V gene: TRBV30; CDR3 length: 13; CDR3 protein: CAWRSPYQHEQYF; CDR3 DNA: TGTGCCTGGAGATCCCCCTACCAGCACGAGCAGTACTTC
D gene: TRBD1; J gene: TRBJ2-7; clone size: many; V gene: TRBV24-1; CDR3 length: 13; CDR3 protein: CATSRTGTYEQYF; CDR3 DNA: TGTGCCACCTCGAGGACAGGGACCTACGAGCAGTACTTC
D gene: NA; J gene: TRBJ1-5; clone size: NA; V gene: TRBV27; CDR3 length: 14; CDR3 protein: CASSLLDGDQPQHF; CDR3 DNA: TGTGCCAGCAGTTTATTGGACGGAGATCAGCCCCAGCATTTT
D gene: TRBD2; J gene: TRBJ2-7; clone size: few; V gene: TRBV7-3; CDR3 length: 14; CDR3 protein: CASSPSGRSGEQYF; CDR3 DNA: TGTGCCAGCAGCCCTAGCGGGAGGTCGGGTGAGCAGTACTTC
D gene: TRBD2; J gene: TRBJ2-1; clone size: NA; V gene: TRBV2; CDR3 length: 14; CDR3 protein: CASSGLAGGDEQFF; CDR3 DNA: TGTGCCAGCAGTGGACTAGCGGGAGGGGATGAGCAGTTCTTC
D gene: NA; J gene: TRBJ1-4; clone size: NA; V gene: TRBV18; CDR3 length: 14; CDR3 protein: CASSSGLTNEKLFF; CDR3 DNA: TGTGCCAGCTCATCCGGGCTAACTAATGAAAAACTGTTTTTT
D gene: NA; J gene: TRBJ2-5; clone size: many; V gene: TRBV2; CDR3 length: 14; CDR3 protein: CASSGVGQQETQYF; CDR3 DNA: TGTGCCAGCAGTGGGGTTGGACAGCAAGAGACCCAGTACTTC
D gene: TRBD2; J gene: TRBJ2-5; clone size: few; V gene: TRBV5-1; CDR3 length: 14; CDR3 protein: CASSSLAAGETQYF; CDR3 DNA: TGCGCCAGCAGCTCACTAGCGGCGGGGGAGACCCAGTACTTC
D gene: NA; J gene: TRBJ2-7; clone size: few; V gene: TRBV6-1; CDR3 length: 13; CDR3 protein: CASSPGPGWEQYF; CDR3 DNA: TGTGCCAGCAGTCCCGGTCCAGGGTGGGAGCAGTACTTC
D gene: NA; J gene: TRBJ2-7; clone size: few; V gene: TRBV9; CDR3 length: 14; CDR3 protein: CASSVEAADYEQYF; CDR3 DNA: TGTGCCAGCAGCGTAGAGGCCGCCGACTACGAGCAGTACTTC
D gene: NA; J gene: TRBJ2-2; clone size: many; V gene: TRBV28; CDR3 length: 15; CDR3 protein: CASSRATQNTGELFF; CDR3 DNA: TGTGCCAGCAGTCGAGCGACACAGAACACCGGGGAGCTGTTTTTT
D gene: NA; J gene: TRBJ2-5; clone size: NA; V gene: TRBV7-2; CDR3 length: 16; CDR3 protein: CASSLFSKKAQETQYF; CDR3 DNA: TGTGCCAGCAGCTTATTCTCCAAGAAGGCCCAAGAGACCCAGTACTTC
D gene: NA; J gene: TRBJ2-5; clone size: once; V gene: TRBV7-2; CDR3 length: 12; CDR3 protein: CASGLGWETQYF; CDR3 DNA: TGTGCCAGCGGTCTGGGATGGGAGACCCAGTACTTC
D gene: TRBD2; J gene: TRBJ2-7; clone size: few; V gene: TRBV20-1; CDR3 length: 16; CDR3 protein: CSARDLRLAGDYEQYF; CDR3 DNA: TGCAGTGCTAGAGATCTGAGACTAGCGGGAGATTACGAGCAGTACTTC
D gene: NA; J gene: TRBJ1-1; clone size: few; V gene: TRBV14; CDR3 length: 13; CDR3 protein: CASSRARRVEAFF; CDR3 DNA: TGTGCCAGCAGCCGAGCGAGGAGGGTTGAAGCTTTCTTT
D gene: NA; J gene: TRBJ2-7; clone size: few; V gene: TRBV5-1; CDR3 length: 13; CDR3 protein: CASSLAGRSEQYF; CDR3 DNA: TGCGCCAGCAGCTTGGCCGGGCGCTCGGAGCAGTACTTC
D gene: NA; J gene: TRBJ1-4; clone size: few; V gene: TRBV6-1; CDR3 length: 15; CDR3 protein: CASSEQVATNEKLFF; CDR3 DNA: TGTGCCAGCAGTGAACAGGTTGCAACTAATGAAAAACTGTTTTTT
D gene: NA; J gene: TRBJ2-7; clone size: few; V gene: TRBV6-9; CDR3 length: 14; CDR3 protein: CASSFGRRSYEQYF; CDR3 DNA: TGTGCCAGCAGTTTCGGCAGACGGTCCTACGAGCAGTACTTC
D gene: NA; J gene: TRBJ2-7; clone size: many; V gene: TRBV5-6; CDR3 length: 14; CDR3 protein: CASSPGATTYEQYF; CDR3 DNA: TGTGCCAGCAGCCCCGGGGCGACTACCTACGAGCAGTACTTC
D gene: NA; J gene: TRBJ2-3; clone size: NA; V gene: TRBV6-5; CDR3 length: 12; CDR3 protein: CASSYRADTQYF; CDR3 DNA: TGTGCCAGCAGTTACAGGGCGGATACGCAGTATTTT
D gene: NA; J gene: TRBJ2-5; clone size: NA; V gene: TRBV15; CDR3 length: 15; CDR3 protein: CATSRDNSGKETQYF; CDR3 DNA: TGTGCCACCAGCAGAGATAATTCGGGGAAAGAGACCCAGTACTTC
D gene: TRBD2; J gene: TRBJ2-5; clone size: many; V gene: TRBV28; CDR3 length: 17; CDR3 protein: CASSRRTSANIQETQYF; CDR3 DNA: TGTGCCAGCAGCCGAAGGACTAGCGCGAACATCCAAGAGACCCAGTACTTC
D gene: NA; J gene: TRBJ2-7; clone size: many; V gene: TRBV7-2; CDR3 length: 17; CDR3 protein: CASSLGTRGGGSYEQYF; CDR3 DNA: TGTGCCAGCAGCTTAGGGACCAGAGGAGGAGGCTCCTACGAGCAGTACTTC
D gene: TRBD1; J gene: TRBJ1-5; clone size: many; V gene: TRBV2; CDR3 length: 15; CDR3 protein: CASTAQGAGNQPQHF; CDR3 DNA: TGTGCCAGCACCGCACAGGGGGCTGGCAATCAGCCCCAGCATTTT
D gene: NA; J gene: TRBJ2-7; clone size: few; V gene: TRBV20-1; CDR3 length: 16; CDR3 protein: CSARDEGTVYSYEQYF; CDR3 DNA: TGCAGTGCTAGAGACGAGGGCACTGTTTACTCCTACGAGCAGTACTTC
D gene: NA; J gene: TRBJ1-4; clone size: NA; V gene: TRBV3-1; CDR3 length: 16; CDR3 protein: CASSQHTGHGGEKLFF; CDR3 DNA: TGTGCCAGCAGCCAACACACCGGACATGGTGGGGAAAAACTGTTTTTT
D gene: NA; J gene: TRBJ1-1; clone size: many; V gene: TRBV12-3/TRBV12-4; CDR3 length: 13; CDR3 protein: CASSLGPDTEAFF; CDR3 DNA: TGTGCCAGCAGTTTAGGTCCGGACACTGAAGCTTTCTTT
D gene: NA; J gene: TRBJ2-7; clone size: many; V gene: TRBV3-1; CDR3 length: 14; CDR3 protein: CASSLPGTTYEQYF; CDR3 DNA: TGTGCCAGCAGCCTACCCGGGACGACCTACGAGCAGTACTTC
D gene: TRBD2; J gene: TRBJ2-7; clone size: few; V gene: TRBV15; CDR3 length: 14; CDR3 protein: CATRGGGLDHEQYF; CDR3 DNA: TGTGCCACCAGGGGGGGGGGACTAGATCACGAGCAGTACTTC
D gene: NA; J gene: TRBJ2-7; clone size: few; V gene: TRBV10-3; CDR3 length: 13; CDR3 protein: CAISEVEAYEQYF; CDR3 DNA: TGTGCCATCAGTGAGGTTGAGGCATACGAGCAGTACTTC
D gene: TRBD2; J gene: TRBJ2-7; clone size: few; V gene: TRBV20-1; CDR3 length: 15; CDR3 protein: CSARDLGLALYEQYF; CDR3 DNA: TGCAGTGCTAGAGATCTGGGACTAGCGTTATACGAGCAGTACTTC
D gene: NA; J gene: TRBJ1-3; clone size: NA; V gene: TRBV30; CDR3 length: 14; CDR3 protein: CAWSARVRGNTIYF; CDR3 DNA: TGTGCCTGGAGCGCCAGGGTCCGCGGAAACACCATATATTTT
D gene: NA; J gene: TRBJ2-7; clone size: NA; V gene: TRBV6-2/TRBV6-3; CDR3 length: 12; CDR3 protein: CASSDLRYEQYF; CDR3 DNA: TGTGCCAGCAGTGATTTACGCTACGAGCAGTACTTC
D gene: TRBD2; J gene: TRBJ2-5; clone size: few; V gene: TRBV19; CDR3 length: 15; CDR3 protein: CASSTSSGSSKTQYF; CDR3 DNA: TGTGCCAGTAGTACATCTAGCGGGAGTTCGAAGACCCAGTACTTC
D gene: TRBD1; J gene: TRBJ2-1; clone size: NA; V gene: TRBV20-1; CDR3 length: 13; CDR3 protein: CSATGTGINEQFF; CDR3 DNA: TGCAGTGCTACCGGGACAGGGATCAATGAGCAGTTCTTC
D gene: NA; J gene: TRBJ1-1; clone size: NA; V gene: TRBV24-1; CDR3 length: 15; CDR3 protein: CATSEGQQGVTEAFF; CDR3 DNA: TGTGCCACCAGTGAGGGACAACAAGGGGTGACTGAAGCTTTCTTT
D gene: NA; J gene: TRBJ1-2; clone size: many; V gene: TRBV6-1; CDR3 length: 13; CDR3 protein: CATRDGPMLGYTF; CDR3 DNA: TGTGCCACCCGGGACGGTCCAATGTTGGGCTACACCTTC
D gene: NA; J gene: TRBJ1-1; clone size: few; V gene: TRBV5-6; CDR3 length: 13; CDR3 protein: CASSLRGLTEAFF; CDR3 DNA: TGTGCCAGCAGCTTGCGGGGGCTGACTGAAGCTTTCTTT
D gene: NA; J gene: TRBJ2-7; clone size: many; V gene: TRBV27; CDR3 length: 15; CDR3 protein: CASSSAGTGRYEQYF; CDR3 DNA: TGTGCCAGCAGTTCAGCCGGGACGGGGCGATACGAGCAGTACTTC